This record covers a single T cell receptor beta chain. Its matching antigen is unknown. The data are from a study of T cell responses to AZD1222 COVID-19 vaccine. In the study overall: Second-dose recipients at about 4 or about 12 weeks were treated as one pooled group.

Libraries were prepared by immunoSEQ multiplex PCR; TCRdb keeps only in-frame clonotypes and omits some of them. The sample has 200,000 to 300,000 clones, 93% seen once. Germline lookup yields CDR1 MDHEN and CDR2 SYDVKM. With 4 bases removed from V and 13 bases from J, the gap between germline ends came to 20 bases. This CDR3 is 15 amino acids long. General study results and limits: Among AZD1222 vaccinees, only six or seven were seropositive at baseline. Repertoires were obtained solely post-peak T cell response. Reportedly, nearly half the spike-specific TCRs target unmutated variant regions.

Sequences were derived from peripheral blood, sampled on day 0 of AZD1222 vaccination. V is TRBV28 and J is TRBJ1-6, with a weak D call TRBD1 (6 bases). This receptor was identified in an adult in good health. The CDR3 protein is CASSSPTGPPVPLHF. For the CDR3, the DNA is TGTGCCAGCAGTTCCCCGACAGGCCCCCCTGTTCCCCTCCACTTT.